The following is a T cell receptor beta chain sequence with its context. This clone was picked up a small number of times. The specificity of this receptor is unknown. Base-call qualities are not available, and no considerably larger clone is one nucleotide away. Library construction relied on the immunoSEQ multiplex PCR assay. For TCR sequencing, RNA was extracted from every sample and reverse transcribed into cDNA to serve as template. SuperScript III was used to make first-strand cDNA, primed with a 2:1 mix of oligo-dT and random hexamers. A synthetic immune receptor repertoire was used to measure amplification bias, and any remaining bias was corrected computationally. The study's processing was this. After raw reads were preprocessed to remove errors, the CDR3 was defined following IMGT conventions as running from the conserved cysteine to phenylalanine. To get clonality, Shannon entropy was normalized by log2 of the number of productive unique TCRs and the result was subtracted from 1. Whether scalp clones were CD4 or CD8 was inferred by matching scalp TCRbeta sequences against CD4 and CD8 repertoires sorted from blood. In TCRdb, the immuneACCESS table is reduced to in-frame sequences with V and J assigned. These tables do not hold every clone; where another copy was compared, an unresolved V gene accounts for under half, and the others remain unexplained. Clonal size and the V and J genes are those of that table, whereas D and trimming came from the DNA. Present in this sample are approximately 170,000 clones, 60% to 70% of which were seen just once. Clones ranked in the top ten supply 0.69% of the sample.

The time point label, read with the paper, signifies: less than five weeks on oral tofacitinib. This specimen's treatment or condition label, per the study, means: oral pan-JAK inhibitor, 5-10 mg twice daily. From alopecia areata patients, peripheral blood was collected along with lesional scalp punch biopsies. PBMCs were isolated by density centrifugation and stained for CD3, CD4 and CD8, and CD4+ and CD8+ T cells were sorted on a FACSAria. This sample is drawn from a study of CD8+ T cells in alopecia areata (dated by TCRdb to the late 2010s). For the study in its entirety: Treated patients were enrolled in an open-label pilot trial of oral tofacitinib at 5 to 10 mg twice daily for moderate-to-severe alopecia areata. Tofacitinib was administered for 6 to 18 months, and 6 months of follow-up off drug were then conducted to assess delayed response and recurrence. In treated patients, disease severity was measured using the SALT score, which gives the percentage of scalp surface area affected. The study used high-throughput TCRbeta sequencing to examine T cell clonal expansion in alopecia areata, in both the C3H/HeJ mouse model and human patients. In humans, TCRbeta sequencing was performed on scalp tissue and on sorted CD4+ and CD8+ peripheral blood T cells from healthy controls and from patients with patchy or totalis/universalis alopecia areata. Tofacitinib-treated patients had biopsies at baseline and at 4 and 24 weeks of treatment, with a later scalp biopsy in several patients. Clonality in the scalp was compared among normal scalp (n=4), patchy alopecia areata scalp (n=8), and alopecia totalis/universalis scalp (n=8). RNA was extracted with the PAXgene miRNA kit for fixed scalp, the miRNeasy kit for PBMCs, and the RNeasy kit for mouse skin. Amplification of TCRbeta CDR3 regions was done by immunoSEQ multiplex PCR using 35 Vbeta forward primers and 13 Jbeta reverse primers.

A distance of 8 bases separates the germline ends of V and J, which lose 4 bases and 1 base respectively. CDR1 ENHRY and CDR2 SYGVKD are derived from the germline V gene. Its CDR3 holds 14 amino acids, cysteine through phenylalanine. Only CDR3 DNA is held: 42 bases, read in frame from base 1. What the research found in general, with its limitations: During tofacitinib treatment, many expanded lesional clones stuck around in both scalp and blood, and this persistence may partly explain why relapse happens after treatment is stopped. Compared with normal scalp, lesional scalp, particularly in alopecia totalis/universalis, had higher clonality and more expanded CD8+ clones, which suggests antigenic drive. With tofacitinib, both scalp clonality and the number of expanded CD8+ clones among the top 100 scalp clones went down significantly. Compared with mice, TCR sequences shared between patients were less clear, possibly partly because of HLA diversity across the patient population. Because the treated cohort was small and had just a single nonresponder, larger studies are needed to establish links between baseline CD8+ expansion and response. Unlike mouse skin, which is dominated by gammadelta T cells, normal human skin has resident alphabeta T cells that are also sequenced, and this complicates analysis of the scalp TCR repertoire.

The rearrangement joined TRBV10-3 to TRBJ2-4; the D segment is perhaps TRBD1 or TRBD2, each sharing 5 matched bases. This specimen was CD4+ T cells sorted from blood, taken at week 4, from a patient treated with tofacitinib. This clonotype originated in a human donor with alopecia areata. The DNA sequence is as follows: TGTGCCATCAGTGGGGGGTTTGCCAAAAACATTCAGTACTTC. This sequence encodes CAISGGFAKNIQYF.